This passage covers 20 T cell receptor beta chains from one sample sequenced in a study of T-cell memory formation after mild COVID-19. TCRdb processed the 5' RACE reads anew with MiXCR; each CDR3 protein has one entry. The sample carries fewer than 350,000 distinct CDR3 sequences, roughly 18% recorded once. Sample: PBMCs or a T cell subset sorted from them (not recorded which). These receptors all come from a young man who had mild COVID-19 (a few samples of this study predate the infection). Cell type and time point are not known.

A word on this clonotype: Possible read error: a much larger clone is one base away. This chain uses TRBV7-6 with TRBJ2-5; D is uncertain. The V gene lost 8 bases and the J gene lost 5 bases, with 12 bases spanning the gap. The CDR3 is 12 amino acids. CDR1 and CDR2 (germline): SGHVS, FNYEAQ. The CDR3 bases are TGTGCCAGCGGGCCGGTGTGGGAGACCCAGTACTTC. As protein: CASGPVWETQYF.

J is TRBJ2-1 and V is TRBV30; TRBD1 might be the D (5 bases). CDR3 size: 16 residues. V lost 0 bases and J lost 5, with 17 bases in between. Germline CDR1 and CDR2: GTSNPN and SVGIG (reference sequence). This CDR3 is CAWSVGTGPTHNEQFF. The CDR3 DNA reads as TGTGCCTGGAGTGTGGGAACAGGCCCAACTCACAATGAGCAGTTCTTC.

This clonotype was seen only a few times. This chain connects TRBV7-9 to TRBJ1-5; TRBD1 matches at 9 bases. Germline-derived CDR1 and CDR2 are SEHNR and FQNEAQ (reference sequence). The CDR3 length is 14 residues. Trimming removed 8 bases from V and 5 bases from J; junction bases left unmatched: 7. The DNA for the CDR3 is TGTGCCAGCGCCGGGACAGGGAGCGATCAGCCCCAGCATTTT. Its protein is CASAGTGSDQPQHF.

This clonotype came up many times. The chain's CDR3 is CASSVTRFQETQYF. The CDR3 DNA follows: TGTGCCAGTAGTGTTACAAGATTTCAAGAGACCCAGTACTTC. The chain is built from TRBV19 and TRBJ2-5; D unresolved. Per germline, CDR1 LNHDA and CDR2 SQIVND (reference sequence). The CDR3 runs 14 residues. V shed 5 bases and J shed 2 bases, with 12 bases lying between them.

V and J are TRBV7-3 and TRBJ2-5; D unclear. The V end lost 5 bases, the J end lost 2 bases, and 9 bases lay between the germline ends. Germline CDR1 reads SGHTA; CDR2 reads FQGTGA. CDR3 length: 13 amino acids. CDR3 protein: CASSAGIQETQYF. In nucleotides, the CDR3 is TGTGCCAGCAGCGCAGGCATTCAAGAGACCCAGTACTTC.

This clonotype was recorded a few times. At one end, the junction sequence differs from germline, possibly due to a read error. This rearrangement joins TRBV7-7 to TRBJ2-2, with 11 bases that match TRBD1. The germline gives CDR1 SSHAT, CDR2 FNYEAQ (reference sequence). The CDR3 is 15 residues long. DNA for the CDR3: TGTGCTAGCAGCGGACAGGGGGCCACCAACGGGGAGCTGTTTTTT. Its protein is CASSGQGATNGELFF.

The chain recombines TRBV10-2 with TRBJ2-5; D not certain. This CDR3 is 12 amino acids long. Between the trimmed V and J ends, which lost 2 bases and 3 bases, there was a span of 4 bases. Germline CDR1 and CDR2: WSHSY and SAAADI. The CDR3 loop reads CASSEVEETQYF. CDR3 in DNA: TGCGCCAGCAGTGAGGTTGAAGAGACCCAGTACTTC.

This clonotype turned up a few times. This chain links TRBV7-2 with TRBJ2-1; D is uncertain. The CDR3 consists of 15 residues. Germline V gene data show CDR1 as SGHTA and CDR2 as FQGNSA. Trimming pared 5 bases from V and 0 bases from J, leaving 11 bases between. CDR3 nucleotides: TGTGCCAGCAGCCCCCTTAAGAGCTCCTACAATGAGCAGTTCTTC. Encoded protein: CASSPLKSSYNEQFF. The variable domain in full, completed from reference TRBV7-2 and TRBJ2-1, reads GAGVSQSPSNKVTEKGKDVELRCDPISGHTALYWYRQSLGQGLEFLIYFQGNSAPDKSGLPSDRFSAERTGGSVSTLTIQRTQQEDSAVYLCASSPLKSSYNEQFFGPGTRLTVL.

This clonotype was seen only a few times. V usage is TRBV5-1 and J usage is TRBJ2-3; D uncertain. The V end was cut by 4 bases, the J end by 6 bases, with 9 bases between. From germline, CDR1 is SGHRS and CDR2 YFSETQ. This CDR3 spans 12 amino acids. Here the CDR3 reads CASSAPGDTQYF. CDR3 bases: TGCGCCAGCAGCGCACCCGGGGATACGCAGTATTTT. The entire variable domain, with the rest obtained from reference TRBV5-1 and TRBJ2-3, is as follows: KAGVTQTPRYLIKTRGQQVTLSCSPISGHRSVSWYQQTPGQGLQFLFEYFSETQRNKGNFPGRFSGRQFSNSRSEMNVSTLELGDSALYLCASSAPGDTQYFGPGTRLTVL.

This clonotype was picked up a small number of times. This chain uses TRBV7-9 with TRBJ2-5, with D uncertain. The germline V gene has CDR1 SEHNR and CDR2 FQNEAQ (reference sequence). V was clipped by 1 base and J by 7 bases, with 10 bases between them. The CDR3 runs 13 residues. CDR3 bases: TGTGCCAGCAGCTTAGAGGCCAGGTCGACCCAGTACTTC. Residues: CASSLEARSTQYF.

V usage is TRBV7-9 and J usage is TRBJ2-5; no firm D call. Germline CDR1 and CDR2: SEHNR and FQNEAQ (reference sequence). Trimming cost V 10 bases and J 5 bases, with 5 bases left between them. The CDR3 length is 9 residues. The DNA of the CDR3 is TGTGCCATCGGCGAGACCCAGTACTTC. It is translated as CAIGETQYF. Complete variable domain (other parts from reference TRBV7-9 and TRBJ2-5): DTGVSQNPRHKITKRGQNVTFRCDPISEHNRLYWYRQTLGQGPEFLTYFQNEAQLEKSRLLSDRFSAERPKGSFSTLEIQRTEQGDSAMYLCAIGETQYFGPGTRLLVL.

This clonotype has ten or more counts. The gene calls are TRBV20-1 and TRBJ2-3; the D gene is possibly TRBD1 (5 bases). Trimming removed 6 bases at V and 2 bases at J, with 15 bases between. There are 14 residues in the CDR3. Germline V gives CDR1 DFQATT, CDR2 SNEGSKA (reference sequence). The CDR3 nucleotides are TGCAGTGCCCCTAGACAGAGCTCCACAGATACGCAGTATTTT. It yields the protein CSAPRQSSTDTQYF.

At least ten counts were recorded for this clonotype. The gene calls are TRBV12-3 or TRBV12-4 and TRBJ2-1; D ambiguous. The germline V and J ends were trimmed by 5 bases and 8 bases, with 16 bases remaining between them. The CDR3 length is 14 residues. DNA of the CDR3: TGTGCCAGCAGTCCCCAAAGGTCGGTTGATGAGCAGTTCTTC. Encoded protein: CASSPQRSVDEQFF.

This clonotype has a count of ten or more. This chain connects TRBV6-2 or TRBV6-3 to TRBJ2-7, with a possible D match to TRBD1 (6 bases). Germline assignment: CDR1 MNHEY and CDR2 SVGEGT. The ends were cut back, 10 bases at V and 3 bases at J, with 19 bases in the middle. This CDR3 is 14 amino acids long. This CDR3 reads CATLRARGFYEQYF. The CDR3 DNA follows: TGTGCCACGCTGCGGGCTAGGGGGTTCTACGAGCAGTACTTC.

The chain combines TRBV24-1 with TRBJ1-1; D is ambiguous. CDR3 length equals 14 residues. Germline V gene lookup returns CDR1 KGHDR and CDR2 SFDVKD. V shed 4 bases and J shed 2 bases, with 10 bases lying between them. CDR3 protein: CATSDADGNTEAFF. CDR3 coding DNA: TGTGCCACCAGTGACGCGGACGGAAACACTGAAGCTTTCTTT.

This clonotype has more than one count but fewer than ten. The chain employs TRBV4-1 and TRBJ1-1, with 7 bases aligning to TRBD1. V was pared by 0 bases and J by 4 bases, with 5 bases of the junction left unmatched. The CDR3 runs to 15 residues. Germline lookup yields CDR1 MGHRA and CDR2 YSYEKL. CDR3 protein: CASSQDAGGATEAFF. The CDR3 nucleotides are TGCGCCAGCAGCCAAGATGCAGGGGGGGCCACTGAAGCTTTCTTT.

The V call is TRBV2, the J call TRBJ2-7; maybe TRBD1 (5 bases). The CDR3 contains 13 residues. Trimming pared 8 bases from V and 3 bases from J, leaving 14 bases between. Germline V gene data show CDR1 as SNHLY and CDR2 as FYNNEI. The CDR3 protein is CASGRQGGYEQYV. The CDR3 DNA is TGTGCCAGCGGACGCCAGGGTGGCTACGAGCAGTACGTC.

This clonotype has more than one count but fewer than ten. The rearrangement uses TRBV18 and TRBJ2-3; weak D call: TRBD1 (5 bases). Germline V gene sequence: CDR1 KGHSH, CDR2 LQKENI. Trimming left V 3 bases short and J 2 bases short, with 15 bases between. The CDR3 contains 16 residues. CDR3 protein: CASSPQDTYYTDTQYF. The CDR3 bases are TGTGCCAGCTCACCCCAGGACACCTACTACACAGATACGCAGTATTTT.

V and J are TRBV12-3 or TRBV12-4 and TRBJ2-5, with no clear D. CDR3 length equals 16 residues. V lost 3 bases and J lost 5, with 19 bases in between. CDR3 DNA: TGTGCCAGCAGTTTCGAACTCCAGACTGATACGGAGACCCAGTACTTC. This gives the protein CASSFELQTDTETQYF.

The chain recombines TRBV18 with TRBJ2-5; D unclear. The CDR3 runs 16 residues. CDR1 KGHSH and CDR2 LQKENI come from the germline V gene. V lost 3 bases, J lost 4 bases, and 18 bases lay in between. The CDR3 bases are TGTGCCAGCTCACCGATCGGACCGGACGCACCAGAGACCCAGTACTTC. Its translation is CASSPIGPDAPETQYF.